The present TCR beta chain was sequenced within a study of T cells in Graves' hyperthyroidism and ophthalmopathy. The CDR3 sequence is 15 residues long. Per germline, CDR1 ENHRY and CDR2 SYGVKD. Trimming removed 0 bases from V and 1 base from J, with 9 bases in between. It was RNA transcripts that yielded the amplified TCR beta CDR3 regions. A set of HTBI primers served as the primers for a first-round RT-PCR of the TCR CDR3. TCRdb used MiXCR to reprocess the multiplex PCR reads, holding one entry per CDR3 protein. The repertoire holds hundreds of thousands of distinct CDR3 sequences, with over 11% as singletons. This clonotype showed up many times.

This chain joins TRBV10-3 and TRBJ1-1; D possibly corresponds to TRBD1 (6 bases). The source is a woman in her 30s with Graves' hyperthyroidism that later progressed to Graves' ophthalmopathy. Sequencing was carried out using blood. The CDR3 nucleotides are TGTGCCATCAGTGAGTCCCAGGGGCCGAACACTGAAGCTTTCTTT. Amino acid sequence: CAISESQGPNTEAFF.